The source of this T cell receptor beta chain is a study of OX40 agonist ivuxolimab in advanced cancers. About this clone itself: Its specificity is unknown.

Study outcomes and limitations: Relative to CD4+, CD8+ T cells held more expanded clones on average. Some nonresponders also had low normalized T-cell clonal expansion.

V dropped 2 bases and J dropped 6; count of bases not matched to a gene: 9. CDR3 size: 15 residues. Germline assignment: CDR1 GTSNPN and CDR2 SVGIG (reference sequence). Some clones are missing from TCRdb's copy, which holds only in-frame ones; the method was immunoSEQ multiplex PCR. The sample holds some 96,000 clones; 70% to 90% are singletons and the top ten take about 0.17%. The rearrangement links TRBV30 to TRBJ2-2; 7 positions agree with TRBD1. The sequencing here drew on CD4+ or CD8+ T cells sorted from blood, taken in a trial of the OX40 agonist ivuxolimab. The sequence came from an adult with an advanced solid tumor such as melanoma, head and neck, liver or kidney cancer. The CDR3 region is CAWSKGRGSAGELFF. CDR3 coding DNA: TGTGCCTGGAGTAAGGGCAGGGGGTCGGCCGGGGAGCTGTTTTTT.